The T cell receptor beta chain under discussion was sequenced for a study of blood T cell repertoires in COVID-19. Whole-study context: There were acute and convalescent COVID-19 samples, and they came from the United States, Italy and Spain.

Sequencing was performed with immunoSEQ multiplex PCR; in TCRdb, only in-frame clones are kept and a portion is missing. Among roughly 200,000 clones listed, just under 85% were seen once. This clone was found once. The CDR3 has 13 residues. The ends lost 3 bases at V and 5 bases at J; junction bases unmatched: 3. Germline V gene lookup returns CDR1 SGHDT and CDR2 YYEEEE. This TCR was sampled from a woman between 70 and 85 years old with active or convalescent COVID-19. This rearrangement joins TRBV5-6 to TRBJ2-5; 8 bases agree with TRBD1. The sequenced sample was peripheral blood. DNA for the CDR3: TGTGCCAGCAGCTGGGACAGGAGGGAGACCCAGTACTTC. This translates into CASSWDRRETQYF.